This T cell receptor beta chain appears in the sequencing data of a study of T cell responses to AZD1222 COVID-19 vaccine. Study details: The study pooled second doses at about 4 or about 12 weeks.

Study results and limitations: Sampling that yielded the repertoires occurred only after the peak T cell response. The donor cohort was predominantly white British with a female majority, and clonal diversity may have been underestimated.

Only in-frame clones appear in the TCRdb table, and some are missing; sequencing was by immunoSEQ multiplex PCR. The repertoire holds approximately 100,000 clones, with about nine tenths as singletons. Germline assignment: CDR1 ENHRY and CDR2 SYGVKD. The CDR3 spans 13 residues. Trimming took off 6 bases at V and 1 base at J, with 7 bases between the two ends. Concerning this clone itself: The antigen remains undetermined.

This receptor was taken from an adult in good health. The J gene is TRBJ1-5, the V gene TRBV10-3, with D unclear. The sample was peripheral blood, taken on day 0 of AZD1222 vaccination. CDR3 coding DNA: TGTGCCATCAGAGACGGGAGCAATCAGCCCCAGCATTTT. It yields the protein CAIRDGSNQPQHF.